This T cell receptor beta chain was sequenced for a study of shared clonotypes between healthy human individuals. Overall study: CD8 memory received one plate per donor, CD8 naive two, CD4 memory three and CD4 naive three. Study outcomes and limitations: Represented diversity (both genetic and exposure-history) was limited by the small number of donors. Lower generation probabilities were found for non-shared clonotypes than for those shared by all four donors.

Libraries were prepared by immunoSEQ multiplex PCR; TCRdb keeps only in-frame clonotypes and omits some of them. The sample has 2 million to 3 million clones, over 85% seen once. As regards this clone: Its antigen is unknown.

J gave up 3 bases and V 5 bases, and 17 bases lay outside the gene matches. This CDR3 is 19 amino acids long. Germline assignment: CDR1 SEHNR and CDR2 FQNEAQ (reference sequence). V is TRBV7-9 and J is TRBJ2-5; TRBD2 matches 11 bases. The source of this sequence is a young man in good health. Some clones in this sample may be carry-over from other donors' samples. Material: naive CD4+ T cells from PBMCs. Stated subset: CD45RA+ positively selected. The CDR3 sequence: CASSERRPGTSGEKETQYF. The CDR3 DNA is TGTGCCAGCAGCGAAAGACGCCCGGGGACTAGCGGAGAAAAAGAGACCCAGTACTTC.